These 30 T cell receptor beta chains came from one sample sequenced in a study of T-cell memory formation after mild COVID-19. Each CDR3 protein is one row after TCRdb ran MiXCR on the 5' RACE reads. This table has about 450,000 distinct CDR3 sequences, around 22% appearing once. Source material: PBMCs or a T cell subset sorted from them (not recorded which). These receptors came from an adult woman who had mild COVID-19 (a few samples of this study predate the infection). Cell type and time point are not known.

Only one count was recorded for this clonotype. The chain uses TRBV4-1 and TRBJ1-1; no firm D call. Deletions cut 4 bases from V and 0 bases from J, with 18 bases between. Looked up from germline, CDR1 is MGHRA and CDR2 is YSYEKL. The CDR3 sequence is 17 residues long. The CDR3 nucleotides read TGCGCCAGCAGCCGAGTACCGGTGGGCATCATGAACACTGAAGCTTTCTTT. Translation gives CASSRVPVGIMNTEAFF.

This clonotype was counted only a few times. For the CDR3, the DNA is TGCAGTGCTAGAGAAACCCTAGCGGGCACAGATACGCAGTATTTT. It is translated as CSARETLAGTDTQYF. The chain recombines TRBV20-1 with TRBJ2-3, with TRBD2 matching over 7 bases. The CDR3 has 15 amino acids. Losses at the gene ends were 0 bases for V and 1 base for J; bases not matched to a gene: 4. Germline V gene lookup returns CDR1 DFQATT and CDR2 SNEGSKA (reference sequence).

V gene TRBV6-5 combines with J gene TRBJ1-3; 9 nucleotides match TRBD1. The V and J ends lost 0 bases and 8 bases, in that order; junction bases with no gene match: 5. The CDR3 is 15 amino acids. Per germline, CDR1 MNHEY and CDR2 SVGAGI. The CDR3 DNA is TGTGCCAGCAGTTACTCGGGACAGGGCTGGGACACCATATATTTT. The encoded protein is CASSYSGQGWDTIYF.

V and J are TRBV6-6 and TRBJ2-7; no reliable D call. This CDR3 spans 13 amino acids. In germline, CDR1 is MNHNY, CDR2 SVGAGI (reference sequence). Trimming took 2 bases from V and 9 from J, leaving 14 bases between them. The CDR3 sequence is CASSYPDGLGQYF. The CDR3 DNA is TGTGCCAGCAGTTACCCCGACGGTCTTGGGCAGTACTTC.

This clonotype was observed a few times. The chain uses TRBV3-1 and TRBJ2-2, with TRBD2 matching 8 bases. Per germline, CDR1 LGHDT and CDR2 YNNKEL (reference sequence). The CDR3 is made up of 18 amino acids. V trimming: 1 base; J trimming: 0 bases; junction bases outside the gene matches: 7. As DNA, the CDR3 is TGTGCCAGCAGCCAAGGTCTAATAGCGGGAACGAACACCGGGGAGCTGTTTTTT. It specifies CASSQGLIAGTNTGELFF.

This clonotype was detected many times. The chain combines TRBV7-8 with TRBJ2-7, with a tentative D call TRBD2 (5 bases). The CDR3 is made up of 14 amino acids. Germline CDR1 reads SGHVS; CDR2 reads FQNEAQ. Trimming cost V 4 bases and J 3 bases, with 13 bases left between them. The CDR3, as DNA: TGTGCCAGCAGCTCAACCAACGGAGGCTACGAGCAGTACTTC. It encodes CASSSTNGGYEQYF.

The chain carries TRBV4-2 and TRBJ2-5; 7 bases are shared with TRBD2. The CDR3 runs 14 residues. J was trimmed by 4 bases and V by 1 base; bases with no gene match: 3. Germline CDR1 reads LGHNA; CDR2 reads YNFKEQ. The CDR3 region is CASSQGEGGETQYF. The CDR3 DNA follows: TGTGCCAGCAGCCAAGGGGAGGGAGGAGAGACCCAGTACTTC.

The J gene is TRBJ2-3, the V gene TRBV6-6, with 12 bases identical to TRBD2. The germline V gene encodes CDR1 MNHNY and CDR2 SVGAGI (reference sequence). The CDR3 loop spans 18 amino acids. Losses at the gene ends were 2 bases for V and 4 bases for J; bases not matched to a gene: 10. DNA for the CDR3: TGTGCCAGCAGTTACACCCTAGCGGGGGGGCCGGGAGCAGATACGCAGTATTTT. Its translation is CASSYTLAGGPGADTQYF.

This clonotype was observed a few times. The chain employs TRBV9 and TRBJ1-1, with unresolved D. In germline, CDR1 is SGDLS, CDR2 YYNGEE. V lost 2 bases and J lost 0, with 5 bases in between. The CDR3 runs 13 residues. CDR3 DNA sequence: TGTGCCAGCAGCGTGGTGGTGAACACTGAAGCTTTCTTT. This codes for CASSVVVNTEAFF.

This clonotype was counted between two and nine times. The chain has TRBV6-5 and TRBJ2-7; 8 bases map to TRBD1. The CDR3 loop spans 15 amino acids. V lost 6 bases to trimming and J lost 0 bases; unmatched junction nucleotides: 7. Germline CDR1 is MNHEY and CDR2 is SVGAGI. In nucleotides, the CDR3 is TGTGCCAGCAGAAAGGGACAGGCGAGCTCCTACGAGCAGTACTTC. It specifies CASRKGQASSYEQYF.

The J gene is TRBJ2-4, the V gene TRBV7-2; D remains unclear. The CDR3 is made up of 15 amino acids. Germline V gene lookup returns CDR1 SGHTA and CDR2 FQGNSA. Trimming left V 1 base short and J 0 bases short, with 7 bases between. Here the CDR3 DNA reads TGTGCCAGCAGCTTAGAGAGATTAGCCAAAAACATTCAGTACTTC. It yields the protein CASSLERLAKNIQYF.

The chain employs TRBV5-1 and TRBJ2-2; D is undetermined. V lost 4 bases, J lost 2 bases, and 6 bases lay in between. CDR1 is SGHRS and CDR2 is YFSETQ in the germline V gene. This CDR3 is built from 13 residues. The CDR3 coding sequence is TGCGCCAGCAGCGGAGAAAACACCGGGGAGCTGTTTTTT. Its translation: CASSGENTGELFF.

V gene TRBV6-5 combines with J gene TRBJ2-7; the match to TRBD1 covers 8 bases. V shed 4 bases, J shed 2 bases, and the junction held 13 bases outside the gene matches. Germline V gene sequence: CDR1 MNHEY, CDR2 SVGAGI. This CDR3 is built from 17 residues. CDR3 in DNA: TGTGCCAGCAGTTCCGATGACTCCGGGACAGGAGCCTACGAGCAGTACTTC. It translates to CASSSDDSGTGAYEQYF.

This chain connects TRBV2 to TRBJ1-6; possible D gene TRBD1, 5 bases. Germline CDR1 and CDR2: SNHLY and FYNNEI. This CDR3 is 15 amino acids long. V lost 3 bases and J lost 3, with 9 bases in between. The CDR3 DNA sequence: TGTGCCAGCAGTGATGGACACAGCTATAATTCACCCCTCCACTTT. Translated: CASSDGHSYNSPLHF.

This clonotype was seen a few times. The chain links TRBV24-1 to TRBJ2-1; 12 bases match TRBD2. Losses at the gene ends were 3 bases for V and 9 bases for J; bases not matched to a gene: 11. This CDR3 region has 17 residues. The germline gives CDR1 KGHDR, CDR2 SFDVKD. The CDR3 loop is CATSDPTPSGRAREQFF. Written as DNA, the CDR3 is TGTGCCACCAGTGATCCAACGCCTAGCGGGAGGGCCCGTGAGCAGTTCTTC.

The CDR3 loop reads CASSPNSFSGQAEAFF. The CDR3 DNA reads as TGTGCCAGCAGCCCGAACTCTTTTTCGGGACAGGCGGAAGCTTTCTTT. This chain links TRBV27 with TRBJ1-1, with TRBD1 matching 8 bases. CDR1 is MNHEY, CDR2 SMNVEV, per germline (reference sequence). The CDR3 covers 16 residues. V gave up 6 bases and J gave up 8 bases; unmatched junction bases: 17.

The chain combines TRBV19 with TRBJ2-3; 7 bases align to TRBD1. The CDR3 runs to 12 residues. The V segment lost 10 bases and the J segment 0 bases; nucleotides outside the gene matches: 1. Germline V CDR1 and CDR2: LNHDA, SQIVND (reference sequence). CDR3 DNA: TGTGCCACGACAGGGAGCACAGATACGCAGTATTTT. Residues: CATTGSTDTQYF.

This chain uses TRBV11-2 with TRBJ1-1; D is ambiguous. The V end lost 0 bases, the J end lost 0 bases, and 8 bases lay between the germline ends. Germline V gene sequence: CDR1 SGHAT, CDR2 FQNNGV. CDR3 length: 15 residues. The chain's CDR3 is CASSLDPDLNTEAFF. CDR3 DNA sequence: TGTGCCAGCAGCTTAGATCCAGACTTGAACACTGAAGCTTTCTTT.

The chain uses TRBV9 and TRBJ2-7, with 7 bases lining up with TRBD2. The germline CDR1 and CDR2 sequences are SGDLS and YYNGEE. V lost 4 bases to trimming and J lost 2 bases; unmatched junction nucleotides: 9. This CDR3 is 15 amino acids long. CDR3: CASSPRSGVTYEQYF. In DNA, the CDR3 is TGTGCCAGCAGCCCAAGGAGCGGGGTCACCTACGAGCAGTACTTC.

This clonotype has more than one count but fewer than ten. This chain links TRBV11-3 with TRBJ2-7, with 7 positions matching TRBD1. CDR1 SGHNT and CDR2 YENEEA come from the germline V gene. With 5 bases clipped from V and 3 bases from J, the junction kept 10 bases outside the gene matches. The CDR3 is 15 amino acids. CDR3: CASSQYLRDSYEQYF. The CDR3 nucleotides are TGTGCCAGCAGCCAGTATCTACGGGACAGCTACGAGCAGTACTTC.

V gene TRBV19 combines with J gene TRBJ2-3; weak D call: TRBD1 (5 bases). The CDR3 totals 16 residues. CDR1 LNHDA and CDR2 SQIVND come from the germline V gene (reference sequence). V was clipped by 7 bases and J by 0 bases, with 17 bases between them. The DNA for the CDR3 is TGTGCCAGTACCAAAGGGGCGACCAGTAGCACAGATACGCAGTATTTT. It translates to CASTKGATSSTDTQYF.

This clonotype was found a few times. The rearrangement uses TRBV5-1 and TRBJ1-1, with unresolved D. V lost 7 bases to trimming and J lost 5 bases, with 15 bases between them. Looked up from germline, CDR1 is SGHRS and CDR2 is YFSETQ. The CDR3 runs 13 residues. The DNA for the CDR3 is TGCGCCAGCGGTCGGCGATATAAGACTGAAGCTTTCTTT. Amino acid sequence: CASGRRYKTEAFF.

The genes are TRBV15 and TRBJ1-4; D is ambiguous. Trimming removed 1 base from V and 5 bases from J, with 5 bases in between. Looked up from germline, CDR1 is LNHNV and CDR2 is YYDKDF (reference sequence). The CDR3 has 13 amino acids. The CDR3 sequence is CATSRAENEKLFF. Here the CDR3 DNA reads TGTGCCACCAGCAGAGCCGAAAATGAAAAACTGTTTTTT. The full variable domain, its missing parts supplied by reference TRBV15 and TRBJ1-4, is DAMVIQNPRYQVTQFGKPVTLSCSQTLNHNVMYWYQQKSSQAPKLLFHYYDKDFNNEADTPDNFQSRRPNTSFCFLDIRSPGLGDTAMYLCATSRAENEKLFFGSGTQLSVL.

V is TRBV5-6 and J is TRBJ2-2; 10 positions match TRBD1. Germline CDR1 SGHDT, CDR2 YYEEEE. This CDR3 has 15 amino acids. V lost 4 bases to trimming and J lost 6 bases; unmatched junction nucleotides: 6. The CDR3 sequence: CASSPGQGLAGELFF. CDR3 nucleotide sequence: TGTGCCAGCAGCCCGGGACAGGGGTTAGCCGGGGAGCTGTTTTTT.

This clonotype has a handful of counts. This chain uses TRBV7-6 with TRBJ2-7, with D tentatively TRBD1 or TRBD2 (5 bases each). The germline gives CDR1 SGHVS, CDR2 FNYEAQ. V shed 1 base and J shed 7 bases, with 17 bases lying between them. The CDR3 sequence is 15 residues long. This chain's CDR3 is CASSLDRGPLREQYF. CDR3 nucleotide sequence: TGTGCCAGCAGCTTAGACCGGGGACCTCTCCGGGAGCAGTACTTC.

As for this clonotype: One end of the junction does not line up with germline, which may come from a read error. V gene TRBV5-1 combines with J gene TRBJ2-3; possibly TRBD1 for D (6 bases). Germline V CDR1 and CDR2: SGHRS, YFSETQ. The CDR3 is 17 residues long. CDR3 sequence reads: CDSSSGQGGASTDTQYF. CDR3 coding DNA: TGCGACAGCAGTTCTGGTCAAGGGGGAGCTAGCACAGATACGCAGTATTTT.

The sample holds a few counts of this clonotype. The DNA of the CDR3 is TGCGCCAGCAGCCCGGACATGATGGGAGGGACCGGGGAGCTGTTTTTT. Translated, it gives CASSPDMMGGTGELFF. The rearrangement joins TRBV5-1 to TRBJ2-2; the match to TRBD2 covers 7 bases. The CDR3 runs to 16 residues. CDR1 SGHRS and CDR2 YFSETQ come from the germline V gene. With 4 bases clipped from V and 5 bases from J, the junction kept 11 bases outside the gene matches.

J is TRBJ1-1 and V is TRBV7-2; D not resolved. Germline CDR1 reads SGHTA; CDR2 reads FQGNSA. CDR3 length: 14 residues. V was clipped by 0 bases and J by 3 bases, with 8 bases between them. The CDR3 spells CASSLAPSYTEAFF. The CDR3 DNA sequence: TGTGCCAGCAGCTTAGCGCCCAGCTACACTGAAGCTTTCTTT.

CDR3 in DNA: TGTGCCACCAGTTGGTCCTCCGGCACCGGGGAGCTGTTTTTT. Its translation: CATSWSSGTGELFF. The chain recombines TRBV24-1 with TRBJ2-2; D remains unclear. CDR3 size: 14 residues. Between the trimmed V and J ends, which lost 6 bases and 4 bases, there was a span of 11 bases. Per the germline V gene, CDR1 is KGHDR and CDR2 is SFDVKD.

The gene calls are TRBV19 and TRBJ1-5; D remains unclear. Germline V gene data show CDR1 as LNHDA and CDR2 as SQIVND (reference sequence). The CDR3 totals 13 residues. V lost 2 bases, J lost 6 bases, and 8 bases lay in between. CDR3 DNA sequence: TGTGCCAGTAGTATAAGCGTCGGTCAGCCCCAGCATTTT. This encodes CASSISVGQPQHF.